This T cell receptor beta chain was sequenced during a study of T cell responses to AZD1222 COVID-19 vaccine. At the level of the study: Whether given at about 4 or about 12 weeks, second doses were pooled.

Measured with immunoSEQ multiplex PCR; TCRdb has only the in-frame clones, and not every one. The sample holds around 78,000 clones, around 86% seen once. Whole-study results and caveats: Among spike-specific TCRs, nearly half reportedly target unmutated variant regions. Only a handful of AZD1222 recipients tested seropositive at baseline.

As for this clone: Its matching antigen is unknown.

The sample consisted of peripheral blood, taken on day 0 of AZD1222 vaccination. The receptor was derived from an adult in good health.

This CDR3 reads CASSYATTYGYTF. CDR3 sequence (DNA): TGTGCCAGCAGTTACGCGACAACCTATGGCTACACCTTC. This chain links TRBV6-5 with TRBJ1-2; D gene ambiguous. The CDR3 length is 13 residues. V was clipped by 2 bases and J by 4 bases, with 8 bases between them. Germline V gene sequence: CDR1 MNHEY, CDR2 SVGAGI.